A single sample is the source of the 21 T cell receptor beta chains below, sequenced in a study of blood T cell repertoires in COVID-19 (dated by TCRdb to about 2020). Library preparation was by the immunoSEQ multiplex PCR assay. TCRdb stores this immuneACCESS table with in-frame sequences only. Part of the clones is absent; in the studies checked, under half of the shortfall reflects unresolved V genes, and no reason is known for the rest. Present in this sample are 80,000 to 95,000 clones, over 75% of which were seen just once. The top ten hold about 7% of the sample. What was sequenced was peripheral blood. The source of these receptors is a man in his sixties or seventies with acute or convalescent COVID-19.

The chain is built from TRBV4-3 and TRBJ2-1; TRBD2 matches at 10 bases. The germline gives CDR1 LGHNA, CDR2 YSLEER. Trimming cost V 4 bases and J 6 bases; bases outside gene matches: 6. The CDR3 runs to 15 residues. The CDR3 sequence is CASSLLAGVLNEQFF. For the CDR3, the DNA is TGCGCCAGCAGCCTGCTAGCGGGAGTCCTCAATGAGCAGTTCTTC.

This clone was seen only once. V usage is TRBV5-5 and J usage is TRBJ1-1; no definite D call. The CDR3 is 15 residues long. Germline CDR1 is SGHKS and CDR2 is YYEKEE (reference sequence). The V gene lost 2 bases and the J gene lost 4 bases, with 15 bases spanning the gap. CDR3 protein: CASSFSSSGGTEAFF. In DNA, the CDR3 is TGTGCCAGCAGCTTCTCGAGCTCAGGAGGCACTGAAGCTTTCTTT.

This clone was recorded a few times. V is TRBV12-3 or TRBV12-4 and J is TRBJ2-4, with D maybe TRBD2 (5 bases). With 3 bases removed from V and 6 bases from J, the gap between germline ends came to 9 bases. This CDR3 contains 13 residues. The CDR3 DNA sequence: TGTGCCAGCAGTTTCGCCGAGGGAAACATTCAGTACTTC. Protein product: CASSFAEGNIQYF.

The chain has TRBV29-1 and TRBJ2-3, with 10 bases fitting TRBD1. CDR3 length: 15 amino acids. V was pared by 4 bases and J by 2 bases, with 6 bases of the junction left unmatched. Germline assignment: CDR1 SQVTM and CDR2 ANQGSEA. In nucleotides, the CDR3 is TGCAGCGTTGCCCGGGACAGGGGACCCACAGATACGCAGTATTTT. Residues: CSVARDRGPTDTQYF.

The chain links TRBV3-1 (or the pseudogene TRBV3-2) to TRBJ1-2; 8 nucleotides line up with TRBD1. The CDR3 runs to 14 residues. Trimming removed 6 bases from V and 3 bases from J; junction bases left unmatched: 6. Germline assignment: CDR1 LGHDT and CDR2 YNNKEL (reference sequence). Here the CDR3 DNA reads TGTGCCAGCAGAACAGGGGGTCTGGACTATGGCTACACCTTC. Translated, it gives CASRTGGLDYGYTF.

CDR3 DNA: TGCGCCAGCAGCTTGGGCGACAGTAGCAATCAGCCCCAGCATTTT. This sequence encodes CASSLGDSSNQPQHF. The rearrangement joins TRBV5-1 to TRBJ1-5; D perhaps matches TRBD1 (5 bases). CDR3 size: 15 residues. Germline CDR1 reads SGHRS; CDR2 reads YFSETQ. V lost 0 bases and J 0 bases, leaving 7 bases between the germline ends.

The gene calls are TRBV4-1 and TRBJ1-1; D is perhaps TRBD1 (5 bases). The CDR3 is 16 residues long. The germline V gene has CDR1 MGHRA and CDR2 YSYEKL. Deletions cut 2 bases from V and 6 bases from J, with 19 bases between. Here the CDR3 DNA reads TGCGCCAGCAGCCAATCCGGGACTCGGATAAGGGCTGAAGCTTTCTTT. It codes for CASSQSGTRIRAEAFF.

The chain couples TRBV28 to TRBJ1-2; D is possibly TRBD1 (5 bases). CDR1 is MDHEN, CDR2 SYDVKM, per germline. The ends were cut back, 5 bases at V and 4 bases at J, with 20 bases in the middle. This CDR3 has 16 amino acids. CDR3 in DNA: TGTGCCAGCAGTCGTCACCGGACAATGCCGGGCTATGGCTACACCTTC. Translated: CASSRHRTMPGYGYTF.

V gene TRBV3-1 (or the pseudogene TRBV3-2) combines with J gene TRBJ1-1; tentative D call: TRBD1 (6 bases). Trimming stripped 3 bases from V and 0 bases from J, with 14 bases between. Germline CDR1 and CDR2: LGHDT and YNNKEL (reference sequence). The CDR3 has 16 amino acids. CDR3 nucleotide sequence: TGTGCCAGCAGCCAGAAAAATCAGGGGATGAACACTGAAGCTTTCTTT. Its translation: CASSQKNQGMNTEAFF.

The CDR3 DNA is TGTGCCATCAGTGACGTGAACACTGAAGCTTTCTTT. Residues: CAISDVNTEAFF. This rearrangement joins TRBV10-3 to TRBJ1-1; D call uncertain. The CDR3 is 12 amino acids. The V and J ends lost 3 bases and 0 bases respectively, with 2 bases between them. Germline V CDR1 and CDR2: ENHRY, SYGVKD.

The V call is TRBV5-1, the J call TRBJ2-1, with unresolved D. In germline, CDR1 is SGHRS, CDR2 YFSETQ. Trimming stripped 0 bases from V and 7 bases from J, with 14 bases between. The CDR3 length is 15 residues. The CDR3 is CASSLDASWANEQFF. For the CDR3, the DNA is TGCGCCAGCAGCTTGGATGCCTCATGGGCGAATGAGCAGTTCTTC. Drawing the rest from reference TRBV5-1 and TRBJ2-1, the complete variable domain is KAGVTQTPRYLIKTRGQQVTLSCSPISGHRSVSWYQQTPGQGLQFLFEYFSETQRNKGNFPGRFSGRQFSNSRSEMNVSTLELGDSALYLCASSLDASWANEQFFGPGTRLTVL.

In its sample, this clone was seen a few times. The chain carries TRBV27 and TRBJ1-6; 9 bases are shared with TRBD1. Losses at the gene ends were 6 bases for V and 9 bases for J; bases not matched to a gene: 6. The CDR3 contains 14 residues. Per the germline V gene, CDR1 is MNHEY and CDR2 is SMNVEV (reference sequence). The CDR3 sequence is CASRAGTGSSPLHF. The CDR3 coding sequence is TGTGCCAGCAGAGCCGGGACAGGGAGTTCACCCCTCCACTTT.

The chain couples TRBV24-1 to TRBJ2-7, with D unclear. The CDR3 is 12 amino acids. Germline CDR1 KGHDR, CDR2 SFDVKD. V lost 5 bases and J 5 bases, leaving 9 bases between the germline ends. CDR3 sequence reads: CATSGVENEQYF. The CDR3 region has the DNA TGTGCCACCAGTGGAGTCGAAAACGAGCAGTACTTC.

V is TRBV5-6 and J is TRBJ2-7; 8 bases are shared with TRBD1. Germline V gives CDR1 SGHDT, CDR2 YYEEEE. V gave up 0 bases and J gave up 3 bases; unmatched junction bases: 5. The CDR3 length is 15 residues. Here the CDR3 reads CASSLGTGILYEQYF. The CDR3 bases are TGTGCCAGCAGCTTGGGGACAGGGATCCTCTACGAGCAGTACTTC.

This clone was counted only a few times. The chain has TRBV27 and TRBJ2-2, with D hard to call. With 0 bases removed from V and 6 bases from J, the gap between germline ends came to 11 bases. The V gene's germline CDR1 is MNHEY and CDR2 SMNVEV (reference sequence). The CDR3 has 15 amino acids. CDR3 bases: TGTGCCAGCAGTTTATCGATATTTACAGCCGGGGAGCTGTTTTTT. It encodes CASSLSIFTAGELFF.

The V and J genes are TRBV10-3 and TRBJ2-7; D possibly corresponds to TRBD2 (5 bases). Trimming pared 3 bases from V and 0 bases from J, leaving 6 bases between. The CDR3 length is 13 residues. Germline V gene lookup returns CDR1 ENHRY and CDR2 SYGVKD. CDR3 bases: TGTGCCATCAGTGAAGGACTCTCCTACGAGCAGTACTTC. Residues: CAISEGLSYEQYF.

The V call is TRBV7-2, the J call TRBJ2-3; TRBD2 might be the D (6 bases). The germline V gene has CDR1 SGHTA and CDR2 FQGNSA. The CDR3 has 17 amino acids. Trimming removed 5 bases from V and 1 base from J, with 19 bases in between. The CDR3 DNA reads TGTGCCAGCAGCCTGTCCCGGGCGGGGCTACGCACAGATACGCAGTATTTT. This codes for CASSLSRAGLRTDTQYF. Complete variable domain (other parts from reference TRBV7-2 and TRBJ2-3): GAGVSQSPSNKVTEKGKDVELRCDPISGHTALYWYRQSLGQGLEFLIYFQGNSAPDKSGLPSDRFSAERTGGSVSTLTIQRTQQEDSAVYLCASSLSRAGLRTDTQYFGPGTRLTVL.

This clone occurred a few times. The V and J genes are TRBV10-3 and TRBJ2-2; D might be TRBD1 (6 bases). The length of the CDR3 is 14 residues. V was cut by 8 bases and J by 2 bases, with 12 bases left in between. Germline lookup yields CDR1 ENHRY and CDR2 SYGVKD. CDR3 in DNA: TGTGCCATCGATCCGGGACAAAACACCGGGGAGCTGTTTTTT. Translation: CAIDPGQNTGELFF.

The chain carries TRBV28 and TRBJ2-7; 9 positions match TRBD1. The germline V gene encodes CDR1 MDHEN and CDR2 SYDVKM. V was clipped by 4 bases and J by 9 bases; unmatched bases: 1. The CDR3 runs 11 residues. Here the CDR3 reads CASSSDRGQYF. The CDR3 DNA follows: TGTGCCAGCAGTTCGGACAGGGGGCAGTACTTC.

This chain links TRBV5-6 with TRBJ1-6; the match to TRBD1 covers 7 bases. The CDR3 has 14 amino acids. V shed 4 bases, J shed 6 bases, and the junction held 4 bases outside the gene matches. From germline, CDR1 is SGHDT and CDR2 YYEEEE. In nucleotides, the CDR3 is TGTGCCAGCAGCCGACAGGGAACTAATTCACCCCTCCACTTT. It translates to CASSRQGTNSPLHF.

The chain is built from TRBV7-2 and TRBJ2-1; 9 bases align to TRBD1. V shed 0 bases, J shed 7 bases, and the junction held 7 bases outside the gene matches. This CDR3 region has 16 residues. The V gene's germline CDR1 is SGHTA and CDR2 FQGNSA. CDR3 residues: CASSLAGTGSGNEQFF. CDR3 DNA sequence: TGTGCCAGCAGCTTAGCGGGGACAGGGTCTGGGAATGAGCAGTTCTTC.